This T cell receptor (beta chain) was identified in a study of Graves' ophthalmopathy and Graves' hyperthyroidism. This clonotype was observed at least ten times. One end of the junction is discordant with germline, which a read error may explain. The length of the CDR3 is 12 residues. Amplified TCR beta CDR3 regions were obtained using RNA transcripts as template. HTBI primers primed a first-round RT-PCR, and a second-round multiplex PCR followed. MiXCR, applied by TCRdb to the multiplex PCR reads, yields one record per CDR3 protein. Of 300,000 to 400,000 distinct CDR3 sequences in the sample, 17% were seen once.

The sequencing sample was made of peripheral blood. The clonotype was recovered from an adult man with Graves' ophthalmopathy. V gene TRBV12-3 or TRBV12-4 combines with J gene TRBJ1-1; 7 bases are shared with TRBD1. The CDR3 loop reads CASNQGGTEAFF. In nucleotides, the CDR3 is TGTGCCAGCAACCAAGGGGGCACTGAGGCTTTCTTT.